This TCR beta chain derives from a study of OX40 agonist ivuxolimab in advanced cancers. On the study more broadly: Over 30% of patients had received prior checkpoint inhibitor therapy.

Method: immunoSEQ multiplex PCR; TCRdb's copy keeps in-frame clones and lacks some. The sample lists about 70,000 clones, approximately 89% occurring once. Worth noting for this clone: Its cognate antigen is unknown.

General study points: Averaging showed that CD8+ T cells had more expanded clones than CD4+ did. At 0.1 to 3.0 mg/kg and by week 6, CD4+ and CD8+ T cells in the blood had expanded clonally.

The CDR3 loop spans 11 amino acids. Trimming took off 8 bases at V and 7 bases at J, with 9 bases between the two ends. Germline CDR1 MNHNS, CDR2 SASEGT. This sequence was found in an adult with an advanced solid tumor such as melanoma, head and neck, liver or kidney cancer. The sequences come from CD4+ or CD8+ T cells sorted from blood, collected in a trial of the OX40 agonist ivuxolimab. This chain links TRBV6-1 with TRBJ1-5, with unresolved D. CDR3 DNA: TGTGCCAGCGGGGAGGACCAGCCCCAGCATTTT. Protein sequence: CASGEDQPQHF.